The sequence of this TCR beta chain was determined in a study of blood T cell repertoires in COVID-19 (dated by TCRdb to 2018 to 2020). Notes on the research overall: The collaborator samples originated in the United States, Italy and Spain and spanned the acute and convalescent phases of COVID-19. Subjects who had been exposed to COVID-19, were actively infected with it, or had recovered from it provided the deeply sampled blood TCRbeta repertoires that made up the dataset. A freely available public database, intended as a resource for researchers studying the immune response to SARS-CoV-2, is where the repertoires were released. The material from the prospective study consisted of cDNA or gDNA derived from T cells, B-cell-depleted T cells, or PBMCs. The samples were drawn from the first 160 participants of the ongoing ImmuneRACE study and from under 1,500 subjects provided by 6 global collaborators. Where HLA class I and class II types were available, the types were taken from metadata supplied by the sample provider, not from assay-based typing. The sample metadata nearly always contained a de-identified subject ID, COVID-19 status, age in years and sex.

The immunoSEQ Assay, a bias-controlled multiplex PCR, was used to amplify TCRbeta CDR3 regions from genomic DNA. The paper's data handling went like this. The number of nucleated cells in each sample was estimated by amplification of reference gene primers within the assay. To quantify the absolute abundance of each unique TCRbeta CDR3 rearrangement, sequence reads were collapsed and filtered. Productive Simpson clonality was computed per sample as the square root of Simpson's diversity index over productive rearrangements. The immuneACCESS repertoire file appears here via TCRdb, limited to in-frame rearrangements. These files lack a portion of the clones; in checked studies, under half of the deficit traces to unresolved V genes, and the cause of the others is not known. V and J calls and clone size are as listed in that table; D and trimming were resolved from the DNA. The sample yields hundreds of thousands of clones; more than 70% were counted once. In total, the top ten clones hold approximately 12% of the sample.

In Seattle, one collaborating source enrolled patients while the infection was active and tracked those patients longitudinally over the course of disease. Collaborating institutions collected whole blood in K2EDTA tubes following their own protocols. Collaborator samples were shipped for TCRbeta analysis as frozen whole blood, isolated PBMCs, or DNA extracted from either sample type. What the research found in general, with its limitations: How much clinical and demographic metadata was included differed by source and by participant, and the metadata was provided uncurated.

As for this clone: What this receptor recognizes is not known. Base qualities are not at hand, and no much larger clone is one base apart.

According to the germline V gene, CDR1 reads LGHNT and CDR2 reads FRNRAP. The trim is 0 bases for V and 2 bases for J, with a gap of 11 bases between the germline ends. The CDR3 runs 16 amino acids, cysteine and phenylalanine included. Only CDR3 DNA is held: 48 bases, read in frame from base 1. This sequence uses TRBV12-5 and TRBJ1-5; the D gene is perhaps TRBD1, from 5 matching bases. Sequencing was carried out using peripheral blood. This clonotype was obtained from a woman aged 45-65 years with COVID-19, enrolled during active disease. The CDR3 here reads CASGLVRQTGNQPQHF. The DNA sequence follows: TGTGCTAGTGGTTTGGTGCGACAGACGGGCAATCAGCCCCAGCATTTT.